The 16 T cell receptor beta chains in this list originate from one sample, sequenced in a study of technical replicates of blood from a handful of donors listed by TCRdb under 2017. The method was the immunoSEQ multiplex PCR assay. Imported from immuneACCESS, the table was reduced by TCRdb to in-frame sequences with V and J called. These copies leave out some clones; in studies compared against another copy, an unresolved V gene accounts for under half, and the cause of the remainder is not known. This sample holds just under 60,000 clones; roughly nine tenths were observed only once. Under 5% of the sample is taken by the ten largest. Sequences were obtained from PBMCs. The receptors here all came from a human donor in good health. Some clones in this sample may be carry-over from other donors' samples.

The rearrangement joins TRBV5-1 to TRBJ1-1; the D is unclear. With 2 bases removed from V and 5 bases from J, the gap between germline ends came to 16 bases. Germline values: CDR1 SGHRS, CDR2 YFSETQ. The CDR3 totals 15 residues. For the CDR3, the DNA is TGCGCCAGCAGCTTTCGCTCAGACTCGAGGACTGAAGCTTTCTTT. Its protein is CASSFRSDSRTEAFF. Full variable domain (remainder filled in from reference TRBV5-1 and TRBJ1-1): KAGVTQTPRYLIKTRGQQVTLSCSPISGHRSVSWYQQTPGQGLQFLFEYFSETQRNKGNFPGRFSGRQFSNSRSEMNVSTLELGDSALYLCASSFRSDSRTEAFFGQGTRLTVV.

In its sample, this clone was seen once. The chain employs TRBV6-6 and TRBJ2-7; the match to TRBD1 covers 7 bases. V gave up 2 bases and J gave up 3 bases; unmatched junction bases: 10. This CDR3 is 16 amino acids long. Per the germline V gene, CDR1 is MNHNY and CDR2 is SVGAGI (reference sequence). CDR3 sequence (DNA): TGTGCCAGCAGTTACCGACAGGGAGACCTCTTCTACGAGCAGTACTTC. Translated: CASSYRQGDLFYEQYF.

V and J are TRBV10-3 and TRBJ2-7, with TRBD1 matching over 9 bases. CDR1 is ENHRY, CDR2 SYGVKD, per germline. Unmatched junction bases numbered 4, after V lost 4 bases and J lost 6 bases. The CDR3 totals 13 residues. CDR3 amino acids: CAISGQGETEQYF. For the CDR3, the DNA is TGTGCCATCAGTGGACAGGGGGAAACCGAGCAGTACTTC.

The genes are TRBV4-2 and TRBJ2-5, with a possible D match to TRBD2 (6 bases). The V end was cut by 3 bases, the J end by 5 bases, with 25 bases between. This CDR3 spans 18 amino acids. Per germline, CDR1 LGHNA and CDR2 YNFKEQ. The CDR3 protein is CASSHAARRGLGTETQYF. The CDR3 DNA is TGTGCCAGCAGCCACGCCGCCCGACGTGGACTGGGGACTGAGACCCAGTACTTC.

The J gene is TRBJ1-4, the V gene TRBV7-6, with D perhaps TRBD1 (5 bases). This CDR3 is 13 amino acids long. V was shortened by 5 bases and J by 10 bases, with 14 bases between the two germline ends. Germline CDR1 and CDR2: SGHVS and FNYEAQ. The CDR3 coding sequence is TGTGCCAGCAGCCCGACGAGGCAGGGAAAACTGTTTTTT. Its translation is CASSPTRQGKLFF.

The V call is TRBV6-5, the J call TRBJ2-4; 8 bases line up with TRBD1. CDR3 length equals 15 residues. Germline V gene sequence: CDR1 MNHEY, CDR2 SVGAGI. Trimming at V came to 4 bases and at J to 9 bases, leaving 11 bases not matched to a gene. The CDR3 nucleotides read TGTGCCAGCAGTTCCATACAGGGGGGTGGTGTCATTCAGTACTTC. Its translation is CASSSIQGGGVIQYF.

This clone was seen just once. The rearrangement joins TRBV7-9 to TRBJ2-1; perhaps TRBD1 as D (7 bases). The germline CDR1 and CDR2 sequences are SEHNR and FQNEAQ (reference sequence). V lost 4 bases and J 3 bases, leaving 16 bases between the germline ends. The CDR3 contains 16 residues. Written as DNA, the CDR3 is TGTGCCAGCAGCTCGATGGACAGGCGGGGCTACAATGAGCAGTTCTTC. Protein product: CASSSMDRRGYNEQFF.

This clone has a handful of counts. This chain's CDR3 is CAWSTGQGTNEKLFF. For the CDR3, the DNA is TGTGCCTGGAGTACAGGACAGGGCACTAATGAAAAACTGTTTTTT. V is TRBV30 and J is TRBJ1-4; 8 bases are a match to TRBD1. V trimming: 2 bases; J trimming: 2 bases; junction bases outside the gene matches: 4. There are 15 residues in the CDR3. Germline values: CDR1 GTSNPN, CDR2 SVGIG (reference sequence).

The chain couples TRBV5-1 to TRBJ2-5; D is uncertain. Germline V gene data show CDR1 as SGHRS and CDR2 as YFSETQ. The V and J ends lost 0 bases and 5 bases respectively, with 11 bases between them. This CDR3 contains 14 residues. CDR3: CASSLGAGRETQYF. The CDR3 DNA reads TGCGCCAGCAGCTTGGGGGCAGGCCGGGAGACCCAGTACTTC. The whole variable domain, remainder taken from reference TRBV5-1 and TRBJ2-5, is KAGVTQTPRYLIKTRGQQVTLSCSPISGHRSVSWYQQTPGQGLQFLFEYFSETQRNKGNFPGRFSGRQFSNSRSEMNVSTLELGDSALYLCASSLGAGRETQYFGPGTRLLVL.

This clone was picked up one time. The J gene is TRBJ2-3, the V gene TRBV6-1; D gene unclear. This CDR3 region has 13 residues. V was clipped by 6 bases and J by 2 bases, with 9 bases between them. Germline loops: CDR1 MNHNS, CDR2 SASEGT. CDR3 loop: CASRGFLTDTQYF. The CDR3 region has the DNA TGTGCCAGCAGGGGCTTCCTCACAGATACGCAGTATTTT.

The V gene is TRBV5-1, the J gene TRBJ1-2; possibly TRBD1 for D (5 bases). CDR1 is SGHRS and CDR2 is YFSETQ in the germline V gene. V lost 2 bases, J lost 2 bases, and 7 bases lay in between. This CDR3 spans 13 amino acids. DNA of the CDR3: TGCGCCAGCAGCTTACGACAGAACTATGGCTACACCTTC. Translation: CASSLRQNYGYTF.

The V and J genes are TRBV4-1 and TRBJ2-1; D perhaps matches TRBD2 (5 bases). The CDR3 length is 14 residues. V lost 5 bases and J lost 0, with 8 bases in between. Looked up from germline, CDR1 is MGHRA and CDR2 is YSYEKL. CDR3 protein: CASSGRDSYNEQFF. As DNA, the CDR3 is TGCGCCAGCAGCGGCCGGGACTCCTACAATGAGCAGTTCTTC.

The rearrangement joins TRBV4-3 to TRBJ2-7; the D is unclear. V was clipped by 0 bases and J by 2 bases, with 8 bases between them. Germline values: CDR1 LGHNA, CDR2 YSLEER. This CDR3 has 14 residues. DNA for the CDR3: TGCGCCAGCAGCCAAGATGGAGCTGCCTACGAGCAGTACTTC. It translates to CASSQDGAAYEQYF.

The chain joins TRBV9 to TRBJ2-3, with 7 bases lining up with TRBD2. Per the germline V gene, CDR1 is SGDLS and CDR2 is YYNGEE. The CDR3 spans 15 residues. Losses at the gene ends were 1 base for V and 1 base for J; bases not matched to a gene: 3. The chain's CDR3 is CASSVIAGRTDTQYF. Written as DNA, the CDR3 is TGTGCCAGCAGCGTAATAGCGGGCCGCACAGATACGCAGTATTTT.

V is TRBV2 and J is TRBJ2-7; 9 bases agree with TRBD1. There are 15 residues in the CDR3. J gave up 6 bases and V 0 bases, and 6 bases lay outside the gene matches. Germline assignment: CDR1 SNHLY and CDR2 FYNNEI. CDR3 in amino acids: CASSEARTGGGEQYF. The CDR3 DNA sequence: TGTGCCAGCAGTGAAGCCCGTACAGGGGGCGGCGAGCAGTACTTC.

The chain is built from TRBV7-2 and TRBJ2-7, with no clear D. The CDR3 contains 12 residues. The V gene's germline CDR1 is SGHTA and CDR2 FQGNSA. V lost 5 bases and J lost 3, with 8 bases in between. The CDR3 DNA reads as TGTGCCAGCAGCGTTACTGGCTACGAGCAGTACTTC. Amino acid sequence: CASSVTGYEQYF.